This T cell receptor beta chain was recorded in a study of blood T cells in healthy people across ages. Whole-study findings and limits: The study regarded diversity estimates from one million T cells as underestimates.

Through a sample-barcoded 5' primer and a J-beta primer mix, a second PCR was run for roughly 7 to 11 cycles. TCRdb recomputed calls from the 5' RACE reads with MiXCR, one row per CDR3 protein. The data contain fewer than 800,000 distinct CDR3 sequences, 45% to 50% of them singletons. This clonotype has more than one count but fewer than ten. No antigen is known for it. V lost 1 base to trimming and J lost 6 bases, with 10 bases between them. CDR1 SGHNT and CDR2 YENEEA come from the germline V gene. The CDR3 is made up of 14 amino acids. The rearrangement links TRBV11-3 to TRBJ2-1; no firm D call. This TCR derives from a woman aged 55-75 years in good health. The sample was blood. CDR3 sequence: CASSLGRNSNEQFF. The CDR3 DNA follows: TGTGCCAGCAGCTTAGGACGGAATAGCAATGAGCAGTTCTTC.